One sample yielded the 16 T cell receptor beta chains listed below, sequenced in a study of cytomegalovirus exposure and HLA in healthy donors. Profiled with immunoSEQ multiplex PCR; TCRdb holds only in-frame clones, not every one. The sample lists roughly 60,000 clones, 91% occurring once. Sequencing input: PBMCs. These receptors originate from a woman aged 25-40 years in good health and CMV-seronegative.

V usage is TRBV7-3 and J usage is TRBJ1-1; D remains ambiguous. CDR3 length equals 13 residues. Germline V gene data show CDR1 as SGHTA and CDR2 as FQGTGA. Trimming removed 5 bases from V and 1 base from J, with 8 bases in between. The CDR3 is CASSLRQNTEAFF. For the CDR3, the DNA is TGTGCCAGCAGCCTTCGACAGAACACTGAAGCTTTCTTT.

The genes are TRBV28 and TRBJ2-7; 9 bases align to TRBD1. The CDR3 has 14 residues. V lost 6 bases to trimming and J lost 3 bases; unmatched junction nucleotides: 6. CDR1 and CDR2 (germline): MDHEN, SYDVKM. This chain's CDR3 is CASRERTGDYEQYF. The CDR3 bases are TGTGCCAGCAGAGAAAGGACAGGGGACTACGAGCAGTACTTC. Full variable domain (missing parts from reference TRBV28 and TRBJ2-7): DVKVTQSSRYLVKRTGEKVFLECVQDMDHENMFWYRQDPGLGLRLIYFSYDVKMKEKGDIPEGYSVSREKKERFSLILESASTNQTSMYLCASRERTGDYEQYFGPGTRLTVT.

The rearrangement uses TRBV19 and TRBJ2-3; D might be TRBD2 (5 bases). V lost 3 bases to trimming and J lost 5 bases, with 9 bases between them. The CDR3 contains 13 residues. Germline V gives CDR1 LNHDA, CDR2 SQIVND (reference sequence). CDR3 DNA: TGTGCCAGTAGTATTACCGCGGGAGATACGCAGTATTTT. This translates into CASSITAGDTQYF.

This clone was recorded only once. V gene TRBV9 combines with J gene TRBJ2-2; a possible D gene is TRBD2 (5 bases). Germline assignment: CDR1 SGDLS and CDR2 YYNGEE. Deletions cut 0 bases from V and 5 bases from J, with 11 bases between. The CDR3 length is 15 residues. CDR3 residues: CASSVGTPGTGELFF. Here the CDR3 DNA reads TGTGCCAGCAGCGTAGGGACCCCGGGGACCGGGGAGCTGTTTTTT.

The V and J genes are TRBV28 and TRBJ2-7; TRBD1 is a possible D gene (8 bases). The CDR3 consists of 16 residues. CDR1 is MDHEN and CDR2 is SYDVKM in the germline V gene. V lost 1 base and J 3 bases, leaving 16 bases between the germline ends. The CDR3 nucleotides read TGTGCCAGCAGTTTATCTCAGGGGGCGGGGGTCTACGAGCAGTACTTC. It yields the protein CASSLSQGAGVYEQYF.

The CDR3 region has the DNA TGTGCCAGCAGGCCGACTAGCGGGGCCCAAGAGACCCAGTACTTC. Protein sequence: CASRPTSGAQETQYF. The chain is built from TRBV11-1 and TRBJ2-5; 11 bases are a match to TRBD2. J was trimmed by 1 base and V by 6 bases; bases with no gene match: 4. The length of the CDR3 is 15 residues. Germline V gene sequence: CDR1 SGHAT, CDR2 FQDESV (reference sequence).

V gene TRBV7-2 combines with J gene TRBJ2-5; D not resolved. Germline V gene data show CDR1 as SGHTA and CDR2 as FQGNSA. This CDR3 region has 10 residues. V was clipped by 8 bases and J by 4 bases, with 5 bases between them. CDR3 coding DNA: TGTGCCAGCTCCCGAGAGACCCAGTACTTC. As protein: CASSRETQYF. Complete variable domain (other parts from reference TRBV7-2 and TRBJ2-5): GAGVSQSPSNKVTEKGKDVELRCDPISGHTALYWYRQSLGQGLEFLIYFQGNSAPDKSGLPSDRFSAERTGGSVSTLTIQRTQQEDSAVYLCASSRETQYFGPGTRLLVL.

The V call is TRBV7-6, the J call TRBJ2-7, with D hard to call. CDR1 and CDR2 from the germline V gene are SGHVS and FNYEAQ. This CDR3 region has 14 residues. Trimming left V 0 bases short and J 0 bases short, with 6 bases between. CDR3 bases: TGTGCCAGCAGCTTAGCATCACTCTCCTACGAGCAGTACTTC. It encodes CASSLASLSYEQYF.

This clone was observed a single time. This chain's CDR3 is CAWSRGGDQPQHF. The CDR3 DNA sequence: TGTGCCTGGAGTAGGGGGGGGGATCAGCCCCAGCATTTT. The rearrangement joins TRBV30 to TRBJ1-5, with TRBD1 as a possible D gene (6 bases). The length of the CDR3 is 13 residues. Trimming stripped 2 bases from V and 5 bases from J, with 10 bases between. The germline V gene has CDR1 GTSNPN and CDR2 SVGIG (reference sequence).

The V and J genes are TRBV30 and TRBJ1-1, with D possibly TRBD1 on 5 matching bases. The CDR3 covers 15 residues. Germline CDR1 is GTSNPN and CDR2 is SVGIG (reference sequence). Trimming stripped 4 bases from V and 4 bases from J, with 19 bases between. The chain's CDR3 is CAWNLGGSSGTEAFF. The CDR3 region has the DNA TGTGCCTGGAATCTCGGGGGTTCGTCGGGCACTGAAGCTTTCTTT.

In this sample, this clone is medium-sized. The chain employs TRBV6-4 and TRBJ2-1, with 10 bases lining up with TRBD2. CDR1 MRHNA and CDR2 SNTAGT come from the germline V gene. Trimming at V came to 4 bases and at J to 3 bases, leaving 3 bases not matched to a gene. The CDR3 sequence is 15 residues long. This CDR3 reads CASSVGTSDYNEQFF. CDR3 DNA: TGTGCCAGCAGTGTCGGGACTAGCGACTACAATGAGCAGTTCTTC.

V gene TRBV6-1 combines with J gene TRBJ2-2; D possibly corresponds to TRBD2 (5 bases). CDR3 length equals 14 residues. With 8 bases removed from V and 6 bases from J, the gap between germline ends came to 16 bases. Germline CDR1 reads MNHNS; CDR2 reads SASEGT. CDR3 protein: CASRGVVGAGELFF. DNA of the CDR3: TGTGCCAGCCGGGGTGTAGTAGGCGCCGGGGAGCTGTTTTTT.

The chain is built from TRBV10-3 and TRBJ2-3; tentative D call: TRBD1 (6 bases). This CDR3 is 15 amino acids long. The germline V gene encodes CDR1 ENHRY and CDR2 SYGVKD. The V gene lost 6 bases and the J gene lost 0 bases, with 13 bases spanning the gap. The chain's CDR3 is CAIRAQQGSTDTQYF. The CDR3 nucleotides read TGTGCCATCAGGGCGCAACAGGGTAGCACAGATACGCAGTATTTT.

The rearrangement joins TRBV7-9 to TRBJ1-4, with D possibly being TRBD1 (5 bases). The germline V gene encodes CDR1 SEHNR and CDR2 FQNEAQ (reference sequence). Trimming removed 5 bases from V and 0 bases from J, with 22 bases in between. CDR3 size: 19 residues. CDR3 in DNA: TGTGCCAGCAGCATAGGCTTAGGCGGTTGGGGGGCAACTAATGAAAAACTGTTTTTT. Translated, it gives CASSIGLGGWGATNEKLFF.

The CDR3 DNA sequence: TGTGCCAGCAGTTCTAGCAGGTCCTACGAGCAGTACTTC. It is translated as CASSSSRSYEQYF. The V gene is TRBV28, the J gene TRBJ2-7; a possible D gene is TRBD2 (5 bases). CDR1 and CDR2 from the germline V gene are MDHEN and SYDVKM. V lost 4 bases to trimming and J lost 1 base, with 8 bases between them. The CDR3 consists of 13 residues.

V gene TRBV6-1 combines with J gene TRBJ2-3; 11 nucleotides agree with TRBD2. CDR1 and CDR2 from the germline V gene are MNHNS and SASEGT. The CDR3 has 14 amino acids. V trimming: 7 bases; J trimming: 4 bases; junction bases outside the gene matches: 4. This CDR3 reads CASISGRASDTQYF. As DNA, the CDR3 is TGTGCCAGCATTAGCGGGAGGGCTTCAGATACGCAGTATTTT.